This T cell receptor (beta chain) was captured by sequencing in a study of blood T cell repertoires in COVID-19 (dated by TCRdb to between 2020 and 2021). Broadly, across the study: Collaborator samples came from the United States, Italy and Spain and covered acute and convalescent phases of COVID-19. The prospective study material was composed of cDNA or gDNA derived from T cells, B-cell-depleted T cells, or PBMCs. The dataset comprised deeply sampled blood TCRbeta repertoires from subjects exposed to, actively infected with, or recovered from COVID-19. The repertoires were released in a freely available public database meant as a resource for research on the immune response to SARS-CoV-2. Samples were obtained from the ongoing ImmuneRACE study (first 160 participants) and from 1,254 subjects provided by 6 global collaborators. Sample metadata almost always included a de-identified subject ID, COVID-19 status, age in years and sex. HLA class I and class II types, where available, came from metadata supplied by the sample provider rather than from assay-based typing.

Paper-wide results and their limitations: Clinical and demographic metadata were provided uncurated, with the amount varying by source and participant.

Collaborating institutions collected whole blood in K2EDTA tubes following their own protocols. For TCRbeta analysis, collaborators shipped samples as frozen whole blood, isolated PBMCs, or DNA extracted from either of those sample types. Details on this clone: Its target antigen remains unknown. Base qualities are not recorded, but no much larger clone differs from it by a single base.

TCRbeta CDR3 regions were amplified from genomic DNA using the immunoSEQ Assay, a bias-controlled multiplex PCR. The original methods were these. Within the assay, amplification of reference gene primers was used to estimate how many nucleated cells each sample contained. To quantify the absolute abundance of each unique TCRbeta CDR3 rearrangement, sequence reads were collapsed and filtered. For each sample, productive Simpson clonality was calculated by taking the square root of Simpson's diversity index across productive rearrangements. TCRdb carries this immuneACCESS record with in-frame sequences only. Its versions omit some clonotypes, under half of them owing to an unresolved V gene in the studies checked, with the rest unexplained. That table supplies the V and J calls and clone size; D and trimming were determined from the DNA. The sample yields over 45,000 clones; 75% to 90% were counted once. The top ten constitute around 1.9% of the sample.

Including cysteine and phenylalanine, the CDR3 has 13 amino acids. Only the CDR3 DNA is retained, 39 bases long and in frame from the first base. CDR1 and CDR2, per the germline V gene (reference sequence), are LNHDA and SQIVND. The junction carries 17 bases between V and J, which are trimmed by 9 bases and 6 bases respectively. The sequencing input was peripheral blood. The receptor was derived from a woman aged 55-75 years with acute or convalescent COVID-19. Recombination linked TRBV19 to TRBJ1-2; TRBD1 is perhaps the D gene, given 5 matching bases. The DNA sequence is TGTGCCAGCACCAGGGTTCACGGGCATGGCTACACCTTC. The encoded protein is CASTRVHGHGYTF. Reference TRBV19 and TRBJ1-2 proteins supply the regions before and after the CDR3; the full variable domain is: DGGITQSPKYLFRKEGQNVTLSCEQNLNHDAMYWYRQDPGQGLRLIYYSQIVNDFQKGDIAEGYSVSREKKESFPLTVTSAQKNPTAFYLCASTRVHGHGYTFGSGTRLTVV.